This T cell receptor beta chain stems from a study of radiotherapy plus CTLA-4 blockade in lung cancer. Study-level findings and limits: According to reports, early shifts in blood T cell clones, alongside interferon-beta, forecast response most accurately. Blood-borne expansion of tumor-derived TCR clones followed radiotherapy plus ipilimumab.

Germline-derived CDR1 and CDR2 are MGHRA and YSYEKL. V trimming: 2 bases; J trimming: 8 bases; junction bases outside the gene matches: 9. CDR3 length: 16 residues. Method: immunoSEQ multiplex PCR; TCRdb's copy keeps in-frame clones and lacks some. The sample holds about 48,000 clones, 86% seen once. Concerning this clone: Its matching antigen is unknown.

This TCR was recovered from a human donor with non-small cell lung cancer that progressed on radiotherapy plus ipilimumab. Some clones in this sample may be carry-over from other donors' samples. Specimen: peripheral blood, collected from a patient treated with radiotherapy plus ipilimumab. The gene calls are TRBV4-1 and TRBJ1-4; 9 bases map to TRBD1. The CDR3 reads CASSQPTRDRDEKLFF. The DNA for the CDR3 is TGCGCCAGCAGCCAACCTACCCGGGACAGGGACGAAAAACTGTTTTTT.